This entry concerns a single T cell receptor (beta chain). Its antigen is unknown. One junction end disagrees with the germline gene, perhaps due to a read error. The entry originates in a study of vaccination and CD4 T cells after COVID-19. Sequenced with the Oncomine TCR Beta short-read assay was DNA taken from cultured CD4+ T cells. The authors extracted genomic DNA from cultured CD4+ T cells. MiXCR, run by TCRdb on the PCR reads, gives a single entry per CDR3 protein. Altogether roughly 8,200 distinct CDR3 sequences are present, more than 20% being singletons, with the ten largest covering 20% to 25%. Described treatment: roughly 10-day PBMC culture with coronavirus spike peptide pools or control peptides (ViraFEST assay). At days 3 and 7, half the medium was exchanged for fresh IL-2 medium. Germline CDR1 reads SSHAT; CDR2 reads FNYEAQ (reference sequence). This CDR3 contains 15 residues.

This clonotype was obtained from a human donor with COVID-19. The sample taken for sequencing was cultured CD4+ T cells from blood. The chain is built from TRBV7-7 and TRBJ2-3; D is unclear. CDR3 region: CASSPRLSITDTQYF. Written as DNA, the CDR3 is TGTGCTAGCAGCCCCAGACTTAGCATCACAGATACGCAGTATTTT. The complete variable domain, with remaining parts taken from reference TRBV7-7 and TRBJ2-3, reads GAGVSQSPRYKVTKRGQDVTLRCDPISSHATLYWYQQALGQGPEFLTYFNYEAQPDKSGLPSDRFSAERPEGSISTLTIQRTEQRDSAMYRCASSPRLSITDTQYFGPGTRLTVL.